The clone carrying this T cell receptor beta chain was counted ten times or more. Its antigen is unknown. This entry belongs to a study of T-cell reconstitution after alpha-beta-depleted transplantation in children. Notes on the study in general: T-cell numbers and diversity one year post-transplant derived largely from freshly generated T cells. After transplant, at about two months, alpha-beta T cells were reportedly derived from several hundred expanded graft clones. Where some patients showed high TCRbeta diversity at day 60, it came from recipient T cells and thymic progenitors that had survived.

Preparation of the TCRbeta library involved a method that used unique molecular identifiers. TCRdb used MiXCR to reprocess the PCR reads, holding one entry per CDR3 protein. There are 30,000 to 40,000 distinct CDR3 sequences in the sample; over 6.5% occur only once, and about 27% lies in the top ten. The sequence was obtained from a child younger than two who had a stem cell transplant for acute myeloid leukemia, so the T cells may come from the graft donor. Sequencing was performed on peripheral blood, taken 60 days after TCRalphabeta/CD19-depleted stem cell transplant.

This CDR3 reads CASGTARPYEQYF. CDR3 sequence (DNA): TGTGCCAGCGGCACAGCTAGACCCTACGAGCAGTACTTC. This rearrangement joins TRBV6-5 to TRBJ2-7, with D unresolved. Trimming took off 8 bases at V and 2 bases at J, with 13 bases between the two ends. The CDR3 is 13 residues long. The germline CDR1 and CDR2 sequences are MNHEY and SVGAGI.